This TCR beta chain is from a study of T cells and Merkel cell carcinoma outcomes. CDR3 size: 13 residues. Per the germline V gene, CDR1 is MNHEY and CDR2 is SVGAGI. The V end lost 6 bases, the J end lost 7 bases, and 15 bases lay between the germline ends. This table comes from immunoSEQ multiplex PCR, and its TCRdb copy is limited to in-frame clones, with some not included. The repertoire holds some 510 clones, with over 75% as singletons. Input material: tumor tissue from Merkel cell carcinoma. This TCR derives from a human donor with Merkel cell carcinoma. The V call is TRBV6-5, the J call TRBJ1-2; D is perhaps TRBD1 (5 bases). The CDR3 DNA is TGTGCCAGCAGCCCAACAGGCGTTTCTGGCTACACCTTC. This encodes CASSPTGVSGYTF.